One and the same sample provided the 31 T cell receptor beta chains below, sequenced in a study of control samples from healthy donors and cancer patients. The repertoire was sequenced with immunoSEQ multiplex PCR; TCRdb's copy has only in-frame clones and lacks some. Seen here are 95,000 to 130,000 clones, more than 80% observed once, and the top ten hold around 1.1%. Source material: PBMCs. The receptors shown here come from a woman aged 45-65 years with colorectal cancer.

The chain recombines TRBV18 with TRBJ2-5, with TRBD1 matching over 8 bases. Germline CDR1 KGHSH, CDR2 LQKENI. The V gene end was trimmed by 6 bases and the J gene end by 2 bases; junction bases not matched to a gene: 2. The CDR3 loop spans 13 amino acids. The CDR3 DNA sequence: TGTGCCAGCTCCCGGGACAGGCAAGAGACCCAGTACTTC. Protein sequence: CASSRDRQETQYF. Combining the CDR3 with reference TRBV18 and TRBJ2-5 gives the whole variable domain NAGVMQNPRHLVRRRGQEARLRCSPMKGHSHVYWYRQLPEEGLKFMVYLQKENIIDESGMPKERFSAEFPKEGPSILRIQQVVRGDSAAYFCASSRDRQETQYFGPGTRLLVL.

V gene TRBV19 combines with J gene TRBJ2-7; a possible D gene is TRBD2 (5 bases). The CDR3 covers 15 residues. Between the trimmed V and J ends, which lost 4 bases and 2 bases, there was a span of 15 bases. Germline values: CDR1 LNHDA, CDR2 SQIVND (reference sequence). CDR3 nucleotide sequence: TGTGCCAGTAGTACGGCACTAGGACGGGCCTACGAGCAGTACTTC. This translates into CASSTALGRAYEQYF.

The chain couples TRBV5-1 to TRBJ1-2, with D possibly matching TRBD1 (5 bases). V was pared by 2 bases and J by 3 bases, with 8 bases between. The CDR3 has 13 amino acids. Germline V CDR1 and CDR2: SGHRS, YFSETQ. The CDR3 is CASSLVRDYGYTF. Here the CDR3 DNA reads TGCGCCAGCAGCTTAGTCAGGGACTATGGCTACACCTTC.

This clone was recorded only once. The chain uses TRBV9 and TRBJ2-3; the match to TRBD2 covers 10 bases. With V trimmed by 4 bases and J by 2 bases, 4 bases remained unmatched. The CDR3 is 15 amino acids. Per germline, CDR1 SGDLS and CDR2 YYNGEE. CDR3 nucleotides: TGTGCCAGCAGCCTTAGCGGGGGGATCACAGATACGCAGTATTTT. Translated: CASSLSGGITDTQYF. The variable domain in full, completed from reference TRBV9 and TRBJ2-3, reads DSGVTQTPKHLITATGQRVTLRCSPRSGDLSVYWYQQSLDQGLQFLIQYYNGEERAKGNILERFSAQQFPDLHSELNLSSLELGDSALYFCASSLSGGITDTQYFGPGTRLTVL.

V and J are TRBV7-9 and TRBJ2-5; no definite D call. Trimming took 2 bases from V and 2 from J, leaving 12 bases between them. The CDR3 runs 15 residues. CDR1 SEHNR and CDR2 FQNEAQ come from the germline V gene (reference sequence). CDR3 residues: CASSLTRTTQETQYF. The CDR3 nucleotides read TGTGCCAGCAGCTTAACACGGACGACACAAGAGACCCAGTACTTC.

The V call is TRBV4-2, the J call TRBJ2-4, with 8 bases identical to TRBD2. The CDR3 totals 17 residues. The germline V gene has CDR1 LGHNA and CDR2 YNFKEQ. The J segment lost 0 bases and the V segment lost 4 bases, leaving 8 bases of the junction unmatched. In nucleotides, the CDR3 is TGTGCCAGCAGCCCTTCTTCTAGCGGGCTAGCCAAAAACATTCAGTACTTC. This sequence encodes CASSPSSSGLAKNIQYF.

This clone has only a few counts. This chain joins TRBV3-1 (or the pseudogene TRBV3-2) and TRBJ2-5; D is unclear. The germline V and J ends were trimmed by 2 bases and 5 bases, with 6 bases remaining between them. Germline V gene lookup returns CDR1 LGHDT and CDR2 YNNKEL (reference sequence). CDR3 length equals 12 residues. DNA of the CDR3: TGTGCCAGCAGCCAAACGAGGGAGACCCAGTACTTC. It yields the protein CASSQTRETQYF.

The chain's CDR3 is CSVDSRGQGTEAFF. The CDR3 DNA sequence: TGCAGCGTAGACTCCCGGGGACAGGGAACTGAAGCTTTCTTT. This rearrangement joins TRBV29-1 to TRBJ1-1, with 9 nucleotides matching TRBD1. V trimming: 6 bases; J trimming: 5 bases; junction bases outside the gene matches: 10. There are 14 residues in the CDR3. The germline gives CDR1 SQVTM, CDR2 ANQGSEA.

The chain recombines TRBV28 with TRBJ1-6; 10 nucleotides line up with TRBD1. The CDR3 spans 16 residues. CDR1 MDHEN and CDR2 SYDVKM come from the germline V gene. V dropped 3 bases and J dropped 12; count of bases not matched to a gene: 11. The CDR3 DNA sequence: TGTGCCAGCAGTTTGGGCCGGGACAGGGGCCGTGGACCCCTCCACTTT. Residues: CASSLGRDRGRGPLHF. The complete variable domain, with remaining parts taken from reference TRBV28 and TRBJ1-6, reads DVKVTQSSRYLVKRTGEKVFLECVQDMDHENMFWYRQDPGLGLRLIYFSYDVKMKEKGDIPEGYSVSREKKERFSLILESASTNQTSMYLCASSLGRDRGRGPLHFGNGTRLTVT.

This clone has a handful of counts. The chain links TRBV6-5 to TRBJ2-7, with TRBD1 identical over 8 bases. The J segment lost 3 bases and the V segment lost 7 bases, leaving 8 bases of the junction unmatched. Germline lookup yields CDR1 MNHEY and CDR2 SVGAGI. CDR3 length equals 14 residues. CDR3: CASTGTGGNYEQYF. The CDR3 region has the DNA TGTGCCAGCACCGGGACAGGAGGAAACTACGAGCAGTACTTC.

The chain combines TRBV5-1 with TRBJ1-5, with 9 nucleotides matching TRBD1. Germline assignment: CDR1 SGHRS and CDR2 YFSETQ. This CDR3 is built from 14 residues. V gave up 3 bases and J gave up 7 bases; unmatched junction bases: 5. CDR3 sequence (DNA): TGCGCCAGCAGCTCCGGGACAGGGATACAGCCCCAGCATTTT. Translation: CASSSGTGIQPQHF.

CDR3 nucleotides: TGTGCCAGCAGCACCCTCCTAACAGATACGCAGTATTTT. Protein product: CASSTLLTDTQYF. The chain has TRBV7-9 and TRBJ2-3, with D uncertain. Trimming left V 5 bases short and J 3 bases short, with 9 bases between. In germline, CDR1 is SEHNR, CDR2 FQNEAQ (reference sequence). The CDR3 has 13 amino acids.

The V and J genes are TRBV19 and TRBJ2-5; D is perhaps TRBD2 (6 bases). The J call may be incorrect, as the DNA end agrees better with TRBJ2-7. The V gene's germline CDR1 is LNHDA and CDR2 SQIVND (reference sequence). CDR3 length equals 15 residues. The CDR3 DNA reads TGTGCCAGTAGGGGAACGCGGGGATCCTCCTACGAGCAGTACTTC. Translated, it gives CASRGTRGSSYEQYF.

The chain employs TRBV18 and TRBJ1-1, with unresolved D. Germline loops: CDR1 KGHSH, CDR2 LQKENI. The CDR3 length is 15 residues. Trimming shortened V by 2 bases and J by 8 bases, and 18 bases separated the two germline ends. Here the CDR3 DNA reads TGTGCCAGCTCACCAGAGGTCTTGGGAGGCTCCGAAGCTTTCTTT. Encoded protein: CASSPEVLGGSEAFF.

The rearrangement uses TRBV7-6 and TRBJ2-2; 7 bases match TRBD1. The CDR3 has 16 amino acids. V lost 1 base and J lost 0; bases outside the gene matches: 2. Germline V gene sequence: CDR1 SGHVS, CDR2 FNYEAQ. The CDR3 DNA sequence: TGTGCCAGCAGCTTAGACAGGGGCCCGAACACCGGGGAGCTGTTTTTT. Translated, it gives CASSLDRGPNTGELFF.

The V and J genes are TRBV30 and TRBJ1-1, with D maybe TRBD1 (6 bases). In germline, CDR1 is GTSNPN, CDR2 SVGIG (reference sequence). V shed 4 bases and J shed 1 base, with 13 bases lying between them. The CDR3 spans 14 residues. The CDR3 DNA is TGTGCCTGGACCGTGGGGGCAGGGAACACTGAAGCTTTCTTT. The encoded protein is CAWTVGAGNTEAFF. Based on the CDR3 plus reference TRBV30 and TRBJ1-1, the full variable domain is SQTIHQWPATLVQPVGSPLSLECTVEGTSNPNLYWYRQAAGRGLQLLFYSVGIGQISSEVPQNLSASRPQDRQFILSSKKLLLSDSGFYLCAWTVGAGNTEAFFGQGTRLTVV.

The J gene is TRBJ2-5, the V gene TRBV28; TRBD2 matches at 10 bases. Germline V gene sequence: CDR1 MDHEN, CDR2 SYDVKM. The ends lost 6 bases at V and 2 bases at J; junction bases unmatched: 3. The CDR3 sequence is 14 residues long. CDR3 bases: TGTGCCAGCAGCATAGCGGGAGGACAAGAGACCCAGTACTTC. It codes for CASSIAGGQETQYF. Together with reference TRBV28 and TRBJ2-5, the CDR3 gives the full variable domain: DVKVTQSSRYLVKRTGEKVFLECVQDMDHENMFWYRQDPGLGLRLIYFSYDVKMKEKGDIPEGYSVSREKKERFSLILESASTNQTSMYLCASSIAGGQETQYFGPGTRLLVL.

The V call is TRBV6-9, the J call TRBJ1-2; D call uncertain. Germline CDR1 and CDR2: MNHGY and SVAAGI. The CDR3 is made up of 15 amino acids. The ends were cut back, 6 bases at V and 1 base at J, with 15 bases in the middle. CDR3 loop: CASRNTVRSNYGYTF. Here the CDR3 DNA reads TGTGCCAGCAGAAACACAGTGAGGAGTAACTATGGCTACACCTTC.

This clone was seen a few times. The chain uses TRBV10-3 and TRBJ1-1, with a tentative D call TRBD1 (5 bases). This CDR3 spans 13 amino acids. Germline CDR1 and CDR2: ENHRY and SYGVKD. V gave up 11 bases and J gave up 3 bases, with 16 bases separating them. CDR3: CASGLSRDTEAFF. The CDR3 region has the DNA TGTGCCTCCGGACTCTCCAGGGACACTGAAGCTTTCTTT.

The DNA for the CDR3 is TGCGCCAGCGCGATTGGTGGCGTCGCAACCTACGAGCAGTACTTC. Amino acid sequence: CASAIGGVATYEQYF. The chain combines TRBV5-1 with TRBJ2-7; D not certain. Trimming removed 7 bases at V and 2 bases at J, with 19 bases between. The germline V gene encodes CDR1 SGHRS and CDR2 YFSETQ. CDR3 length equals 15 residues.

This clone was recorded only once. The V call is TRBV20-1, the J call TRBJ2-5; D unresolved. CDR1 and CDR2 (germline): DFQATT, SNEGSKA (reference sequence). Trimming took off 3 bases at V and 2 bases at J, with 7 bases between the two ends. CDR3 size: 12 residues. The CDR3 loop reads CSASFAQETQYF. DNA for the CDR3: TGCAGTGCTAGTTTCGCGCAAGAGACCCAGTACTTC.

J is TRBJ2-2 and V is TRBV27; 11 bases match TRBD2. V gave up 8 bases and J gave up 7 bases; unmatched junction bases: 9. Germline V gene lookup returns CDR1 MNHEY and CDR2 SMNVEV (reference sequence). CDR3 length equals 15 residues. CDR3 sequence (DNA): TGTGCCAGCCAGGCACTAGCGGGAGATGTCGGGGAGCTGTTTTTT. This codes for CASQALAGDVGELFF.

This clone was detected once. The chain employs TRBV19 and TRBJ1-1; D uncertain. Deletions cut 7 bases from V and 0 bases from J, with 9 bases between. CDR3 length: 13 residues. CDR1 is LNHDA, CDR2 SQIVND, per germline (reference sequence). This CDR3 reads CASTANVNTEAFF. DNA of the CDR3: TGTGCCAGTACCGCGAACGTGAACACTGAAGCTTTCTTT.

This chain joins TRBV5-4 and TRBJ2-1, with D perhaps matching TRBD1 or TRBD2 (5 bases each). The V gene's germline CDR1 is SGHNT and CDR2 YYREEE (reference sequence). The CDR3 contains 13 residues. Trimming stripped 2 bases from V and 10 bases from J, with 13 bases between. The DNA for the CDR3 is TGTGCCAGCAGCTTCCGGGACCCTGGGGAGCAGTTCTTC. It codes for CASSFRDPGEQFF.

The J gene is TRBJ2-7, the V gene TRBV19; tentative D call: TRBD1 (7 bases). This CDR3 comprises 14 residues. The germline CDR1 and CDR2 sequences are LNHDA and SQIVND (reference sequence). V lost 10 bases and J 5 bases, leaving 21 bases between the germline ends. The CDR3 is CATRGTAPSHEQYF. CDR3 DNA: TGTGCCACTCGGGGGACAGCCCCTTCCCACGAGCAGTACTTC.

CDR3 amino acids: CASSRQGSGEKLFF. The DNA of the CDR3 is TGTGCCAGCAGCCGACAGGGCAGTGGAGAAAAACTGTTTTTT. The V call is TRBV9, the J call TRBJ1-4; 7 bases are shared with TRBD1. Germline V gene sequence: CDR1 SGDLS, CDR2 YYNGEE. Germline trimming cut 4 bases from V and 8 bases from J; bases unmatched to any gene: 8. The CDR3 is 14 amino acids.

The chain's CDR3 is CASTPGLALYNEQFF. CDR3 coding DNA: TGCGCCAGCACACCGGGACTAGCGCTATACAATGAGCAGTTCTTC. The genes are TRBV10-2 and TRBJ2-1, with TRBD2 matching over 10 bases. This CDR3 has 15 residues. Losses at the gene ends were 7 bases for V and 4 bases for J; bases not matched to a gene: 7. Per the germline V gene, CDR1 is WSHSY and CDR2 is SAAADI.

This clone was picked up a small number of times. J is TRBJ2-5 and V is TRBV28; 10 nucleotides line up with TRBD2. The length of the CDR3 is 15 residues. Looked up from germline, CDR1 is MDHEN and CDR2 is SYDVKM. Unmatched junction bases numbered 7, after V lost 2 bases and J lost 7 bases. CDR3 DNA sequence: TGTGCCAGCAGTTTAAGCGGGAGGGCCCCCTTGACCCAGTACTTC. It specifies CASSLSGRAPLTQYF.

This clone was observed a single time. The chain couples TRBV6-6 to TRBJ2-7; 7 nucleotides match TRBD1. The CDR3 length is 14 residues. Germline V CDR1 and CDR2: MNHNY, SVGAGI (reference sequence). J gave up 3 bases and V 4 bases, and 6 bases lay outside the gene matches. The CDR3 DNA reads as TGTGCCAGCAGTTCTACGGGACAGCTCTACGAGCAGTACTTC. This encodes CASSSTGQLYEQYF.

The genes are TRBV7-9 and TRBJ1-1, with 8 nucleotides matching TRBD1. The V segment lost 6 bases and the J segment 1 base; nucleotides outside the gene matches: 4. CDR3 length: 14 residues. The germline gives CDR1 SEHNR, CDR2 FQNEAQ (reference sequence). In DNA form, the CDR3 reads TGTGCCAGCAGACGGGACAGGCAGAACACTGAAGCTTTCTTT. Its translation: CASRRDRQNTEAFF.

The chain couples TRBV5-1 to TRBJ2-5; D perhaps matches TRBD1 (6 bases). Trimming pared 4 bases from V and 1 base from J, leaving 11 bases between. The CDR3 has 14 residues. Per the germline V gene, CDR1 is SGHRS and CDR2 is YFSETQ. In DNA, the CDR3 is TGCGCCAGCAGCGACGGGACACCCCAAGAGACCCAGTACTTC. As protein: CASSDGTPQETQYF.